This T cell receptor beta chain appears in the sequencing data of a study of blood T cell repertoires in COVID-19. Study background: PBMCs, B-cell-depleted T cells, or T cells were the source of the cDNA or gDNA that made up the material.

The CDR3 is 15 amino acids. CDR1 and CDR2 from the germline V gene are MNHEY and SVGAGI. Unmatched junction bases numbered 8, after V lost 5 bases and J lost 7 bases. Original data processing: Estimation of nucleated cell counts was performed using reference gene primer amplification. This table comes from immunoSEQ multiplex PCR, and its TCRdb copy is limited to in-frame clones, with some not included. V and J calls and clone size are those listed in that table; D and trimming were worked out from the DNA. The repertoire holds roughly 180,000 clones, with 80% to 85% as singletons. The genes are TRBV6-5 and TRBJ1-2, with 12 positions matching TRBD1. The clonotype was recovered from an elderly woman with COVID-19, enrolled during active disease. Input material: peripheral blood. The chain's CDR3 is CASSRAGTGGFGYTF. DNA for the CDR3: TGTGCCAGCAGTCGAGCCGGGACAGGGGGCTTTGGCTACACCTTC.